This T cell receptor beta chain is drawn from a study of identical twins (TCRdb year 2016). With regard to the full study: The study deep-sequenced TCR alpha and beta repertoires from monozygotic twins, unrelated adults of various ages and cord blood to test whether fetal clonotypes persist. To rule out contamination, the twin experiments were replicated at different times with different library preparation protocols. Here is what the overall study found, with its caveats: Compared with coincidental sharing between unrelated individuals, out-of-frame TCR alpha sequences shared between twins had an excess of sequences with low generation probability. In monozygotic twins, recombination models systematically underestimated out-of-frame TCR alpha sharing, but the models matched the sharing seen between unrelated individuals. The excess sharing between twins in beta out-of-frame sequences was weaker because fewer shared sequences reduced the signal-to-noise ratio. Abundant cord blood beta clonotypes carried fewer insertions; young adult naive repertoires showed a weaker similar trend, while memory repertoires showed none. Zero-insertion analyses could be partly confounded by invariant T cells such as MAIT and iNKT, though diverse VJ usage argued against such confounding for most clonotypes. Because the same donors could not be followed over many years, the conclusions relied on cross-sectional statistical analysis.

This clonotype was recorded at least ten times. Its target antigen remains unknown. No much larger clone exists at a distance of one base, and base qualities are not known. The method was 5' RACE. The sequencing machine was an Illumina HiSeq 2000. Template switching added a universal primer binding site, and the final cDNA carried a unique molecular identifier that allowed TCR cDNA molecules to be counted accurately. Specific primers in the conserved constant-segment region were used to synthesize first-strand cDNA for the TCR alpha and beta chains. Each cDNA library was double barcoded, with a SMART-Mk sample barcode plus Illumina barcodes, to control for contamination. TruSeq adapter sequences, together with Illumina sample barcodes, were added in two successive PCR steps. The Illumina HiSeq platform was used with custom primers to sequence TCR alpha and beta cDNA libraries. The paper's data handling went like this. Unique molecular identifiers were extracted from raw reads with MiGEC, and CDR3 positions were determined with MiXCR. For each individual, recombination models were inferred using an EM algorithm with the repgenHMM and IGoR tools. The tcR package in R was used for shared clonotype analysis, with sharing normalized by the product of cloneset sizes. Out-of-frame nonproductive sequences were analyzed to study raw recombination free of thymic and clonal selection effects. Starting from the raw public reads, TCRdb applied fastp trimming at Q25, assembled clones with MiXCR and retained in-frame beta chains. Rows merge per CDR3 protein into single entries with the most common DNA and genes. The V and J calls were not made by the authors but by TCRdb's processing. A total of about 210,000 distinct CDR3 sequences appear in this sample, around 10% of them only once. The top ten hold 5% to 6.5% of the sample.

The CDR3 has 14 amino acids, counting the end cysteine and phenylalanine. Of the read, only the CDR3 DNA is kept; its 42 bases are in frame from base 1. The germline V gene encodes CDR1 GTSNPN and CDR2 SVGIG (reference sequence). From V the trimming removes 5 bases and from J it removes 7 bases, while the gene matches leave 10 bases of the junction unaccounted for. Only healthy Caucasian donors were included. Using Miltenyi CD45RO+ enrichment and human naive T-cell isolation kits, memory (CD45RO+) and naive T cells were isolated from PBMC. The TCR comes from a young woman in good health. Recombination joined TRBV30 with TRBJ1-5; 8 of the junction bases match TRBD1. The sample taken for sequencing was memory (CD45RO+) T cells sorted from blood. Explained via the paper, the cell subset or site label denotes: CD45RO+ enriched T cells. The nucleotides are TGTGCCTGGGGGGCAGGGGGCGTAAGACAGCCCCAGCATTTT. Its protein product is CAWGAGGVRQPQHF. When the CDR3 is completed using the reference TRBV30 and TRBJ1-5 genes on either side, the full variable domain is SQTIHQWPATLVQPVGSPLSLECTVEGTSNPNLYWYRQAAGRGLQLLFYSVGIGQISSEVPQNLSASRPQDRQFILSSKKLLLSDSGFYLCAWGAGGVRQPQHFGDGTRLSIL.